This TCR beta chain emerged from a study of cytomegalovirus exposure and HLA in healthy donors. Of note for this clone: Its antigen is not identified.

PCR employed 60 Vbeta and 13 Jbeta primers. Sequenced by immunoSEQ multiplex PCR; TCRdb stores in-frame clones only, minus some. The table lists around 140,000 clones, roughly 86% of them singletons. CDR3 length: 10 amino acids. General study points: Cytomegalovirus status was reportedly diagnosed by the classifier with high specificity and sensitivity. The authors assumed roughly uniform sequencing depth across donors for presence/absence analyses.

Sequencing used PBMCs. The sequence derives from a woman aged 40 to 50 in good health and CMV-seronegative. This chain joins TRBV21-1 and TRBJ2-7; the listed D gene, TRBD1, was not tested against the DNA. TRBV21-1 is a documented pseudogene. The CDR3 DNA sequence: TGTGCCAGCAGCAGGGACAGGGAGAACTTC. Its protein is CASSRDRENF.